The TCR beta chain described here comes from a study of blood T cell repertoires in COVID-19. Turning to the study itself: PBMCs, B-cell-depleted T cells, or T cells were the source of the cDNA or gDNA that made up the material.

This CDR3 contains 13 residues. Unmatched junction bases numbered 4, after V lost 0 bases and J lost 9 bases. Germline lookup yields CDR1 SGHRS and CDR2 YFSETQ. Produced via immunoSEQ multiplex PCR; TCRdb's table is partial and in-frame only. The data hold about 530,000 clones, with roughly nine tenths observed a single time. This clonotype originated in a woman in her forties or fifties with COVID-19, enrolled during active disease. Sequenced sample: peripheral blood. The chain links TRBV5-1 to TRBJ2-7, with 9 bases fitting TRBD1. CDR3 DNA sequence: TGCGCCAGCAGCTTGGTGGCGGGACAGGGGCAGTACTTC. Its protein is CASSLVAGQGQYF.